Sequencing of this T cell receptor (beta chain) was carried out in a study of early T cells in non-severe SARS-CoV-2 infection. Whole-study findings and limits: Matching with VDJdb favored anti-spike CD8 responses (missing private and CD4 specificities).

Each single cDNA molecule received a unique molecular identifier. TCRdb independently ran MiXCR on the 5' RACE reads; one entry per CDR3 protein. The sample records approximately 77,000 distinct CDR3 sequences, around 10% being singletons. About this clonotype itself: Its specificity is unknown.

The source of this sequence is an adult who was a healthcare worker with PCR-confirmed SARS-CoV-2 infection or an uninfected control (not recorded which). The donor label of this sample is uncertain. The sample here was whole blood, taken at baseline.

The CDR3 here is CASSFGLAGLTGELFF. The CDR3 DNA sequence: TGCGCCAGCAGCTTTGGACTAGCGGGACTCACCGGGGAGCTGTTTTTT. The genes are TRBV5-1 and TRBJ2-2, with TRBD2 identical over 12 bases. Germline lookup yields CDR1 SGHRS and CDR2 YFSETQ. The CDR3 is 16 residues long. V shed 2 bases, J shed 4 bases, and the junction held 3 bases outside the gene matches. Drawing the rest from reference TRBV5-1 and TRBJ2-2, the complete variable domain is KAGVTQTPRYLIKTRGQQVTLSCSPISGHRSVSWYQQTPGQGLQFLFEYFSETQRNKGNFPGRFSGRQFSNSRSEMNVSTLELGDSALYLCASSFGLAGLTGELFFGEGSRLTVL.